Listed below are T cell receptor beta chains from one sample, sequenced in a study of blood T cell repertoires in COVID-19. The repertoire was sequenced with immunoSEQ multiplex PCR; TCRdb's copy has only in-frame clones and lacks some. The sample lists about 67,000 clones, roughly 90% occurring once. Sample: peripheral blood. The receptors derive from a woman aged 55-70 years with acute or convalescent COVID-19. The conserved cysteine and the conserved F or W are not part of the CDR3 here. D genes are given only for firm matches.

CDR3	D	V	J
ASTAGTFGYT	NA	TRBV19	TRBJ1-2
ASSSTGGTEAF	TRBD1	TRBV6-5	TRBJ1-1
ASSLGHFANTGELF	NA	TRBV11-2	TRBJ2-2
ASRMGAQMNTEAF	NA	TRBV28	TRBJ1-1
ATGYMTGDNQPQH	TRBD1	TRBV15	TRBJ1-5
SVEQGNGNTIY	TRBD1	TRBV29-1	TRBJ1-3
ASRRQGEDGYT	TRBD1	TRBV2	TRBJ1-2
ASSLDGPRNEQF	NA	TRBV5-1	TRBJ2-1
ASSPRGFDEQF	NA	TRBV2	TRBJ2-1
ASSPGQYYGYT	TRBD1	TRBV10-2	TRBJ1-2
ASSSTGGAGELF	TRBD1	TRBV7-3	TRBJ2-2
ASSYLQSADTQY	NA	TRBV6-2/TRBV6-3	TRBJ2-3
ASSPLRPNQEAAF	NA	TRBV18	TRBJ1-1
ASSEGSASHLAAQH	NA	TRBV6-1	TRBJ1-5
ASSYLNGGVDYGYT	NA	TRBV6-5	TRBJ1-2
ASSQGAGAYYNEQF	NA	TRBV14	TRBJ2-1
SVDGSEKLF	NA	TRBV20-1	TRBJ1-4
ASSRQGAGEKLF	TRBD1	TRBV6-5	TRBJ1-4
ASSLETGPNQPQH	NA	TRBV7-2	TRBJ1-5
ASSLGGEKLF	NA	TRBV12-3/TRBV12-4	TRBJ1-4
ASSSPTGNPTEAF	TRBD1	TRBV9	TRBJ1-1
ATSDYTGSNQPQH	NA	TRBV24-1	TRBJ1-5
ASSFRENTEAF	NA	TRBV27	TRBJ1-1
ASSSGGAMETQY	TRBD2	TRBV9	TRBJ2-5
ASSIGGTGAYGYT	TRBD1	TRBV19	TRBJ1-2
ASRPIWGQENEKLF	NA	TRBV19	TRBJ1-4
ASSTPGTPKNIQY	NA	TRBV6-2/TRBV6-3	TRBJ2-4
ASSVVGQGDRELF	TRBD1	TRBV9	TRBJ2-2
ASSLRGAETQY	NA	TRBV5-4	TRBJ2-5
ASTKTGVYNEQF	TRBD1	TRBV6-6	TRBJ2-1
ASSYRAGLETGELF	TRBD2	TRBV6-2/TRBV6-3	TRBJ2-2
ASSHDGINYGYT	NA	TRBV6-5	TRBJ1-2
ASSYFPAGNSPLH	NA	TRBV6-2/TRBV6-3	TRBJ1-6
ASSQRRGSPLH	NA	TRBV11-2	TRBJ1-6
ASSQDRTRLTDTQY	TRBD2	TRBV4-1	TRBJ2-3
ASSFGLLATNTGELF	NA	TRBV5-1	TRBJ2-2
ASSIQQDHSGNTIY	NA	TRBV19	TRBJ1-3
ASRILGQSLFSYYGYT	NA	TRBV12-2	TRBJ1-2
ASSYGDTASGNTIY	NA	TRBV6-5	TRBJ1-3
ASSRDGISNYGYT	NA	TRBV5-1	TRBJ1-2
ASSGMAGTQETQY	NA	TRBV5-6	TRBJ2-5
ASSLGGWTGNQPQH	NA	TRBV7-9	TRBJ1-5
ASSIQGNYGYT	NA	TRBV25-1	TRBJ1-2
ATWTGDWPYGYT	TRBD1	TRBV19	TRBJ1-2
ASSLDSNYGYT	NA	TRBV5-4	TRBJ1-2